This entry is about one T cell receptor beta chain. In the original processing: Amplified reference gene primers provided the basis for estimating nucleated cell counts. The assay was immunoSEQ multiplex PCR, and TCRdb's table has in-frame clones only and misses some. The D gene and trimming were derived from the DNA, and the V and J assignments and clone size from that table. The sample records about 220,000 clones, 84% being singletons. This entry comes from a study of blood T cell repertoires in COVID-19. The overall study: Whether acute or convalescent, the COVID-19 samples came from the United States, Italy and Spain. PBMCs, B-cell-depleted T cells, or T cells were the source of the cDNA or gDNA that made up the material.

CDR3 size: 12 residues. V lost 8 bases, J lost 5 bases, and 12 bases lay in between. Germline CDR1 and CDR2: MNHEY and SMNVEV (reference sequence). The rearrangement joins TRBV27 to TRBJ2-5; no clear D. This receptor was identified in a woman aged 25 to 39 who had recovered from COVID-19. Specimen: peripheral blood. The CDR3: CASGLVGETQYF. CDR3 nucleotide sequence: TGTGCCAGCGGCTTGGTCGGGGAGACCCAGTACTTC.